The 24 T cell receptor beta chains below all came from one sample that was sequenced in a study of T cell responses to AZD1222 COVID-19 vaccine. This table comes from immunoSEQ multiplex PCR, and its TCRdb copy is limited to in-frame clones, with some not included. The sample lists 100,000 to 120,000 clones, roughly 80% seen once, with approximately 5.1% in the top ten. Sequences were derived from peripheral blood, sampled on day 0 of AZD1222 vaccination. These receptors were taken from an adult in good health.

CDR3 sequence (DNA): TGCGCCAGCAGCTTCGAGCTGAACACTGAAGCTTTCTTT. Translating it yields CASSFELNTEAFF. The gene calls are TRBV5-1 and TRBJ1-1; D unclear. V gave up 2 bases and J gave up 0 bases, with 5 bases separating them. This CDR3 comprises 13 residues. Germline CDR1 reads SGHRS; CDR2 reads YFSETQ.

V is TRBV23-1 and J is TRBJ1-6, with TRBD1 as a possible D gene (6 bases). TRBV23-1 carries the ORF label, with uncertain function. There are 16 residues in the CDR3. Trimming left V 0 bases short and J 7 bases short, with 13 bases between. The CDR3, as DNA: TGCGCCAGCAGTCAATCTTCAGGGGAAGGGAATTCACCCCTCCACTTT. Its protein product is CASSQSSGEGNSPLHF.

The chain carries TRBV7-2 and TRBJ2-3, with D possibly TRBD1 on 5 matching bases. CDR3 length: 14 amino acids. Trimming shortened V by 4 bases and J by 2 bases, and 10 bases separated the two germline ends. CDR1 and CDR2 (germline): SGHTA, FQGNSA. The CDR3 region is CASSYRIFTDTQYF. The CDR3 DNA reads as TGTGCCAGCAGCTACAGGATTTTCACAGATACGCAGTATTTT.

V usage is TRBV18 and J usage is TRBJ2-7; TRBD1 aligns across 9 bases. The CDR3 has 16 residues. The ends lost 2 bases at V and 0 bases at J; junction bases unmatched: 5. Germline V gene lookup returns CDR1 KGHSH and CDR2 LQKENI. In nucleotides, the CDR3 is TGTGCCAGCTCACCATTGTCGACAGGGGGCTCCTACGAGCAGTACTTC. The encoded protein is CASSPLSTGGSYEQYF. The full variable domain, in which reference TRBV18 and TRBJ2-7 provide the parts outside the CDR3, is NAGVMQNPRHLVRRRGQEARLRCSPMKGHSHVYWYRQLPEEGLKFMVYLQKENIIDESGMPKERFSAEFPKEGPSILRIQQVVRGDSAAYFCASSPLSTGGSYEQYFGPGTRLTVT.

The chain links TRBV18 to TRBJ1-1; 7 bases align to TRBD1. Germline CDR1 is KGHSH and CDR2 is LQKENI. The J segment lost 0 bases and the V segment lost 6 bases, leaving 7 bases of the junction unmatched. The CDR3 covers 15 residues. The DNA for the CDR3 is TGTGCCAGCTCTCTAGGGGGCGGTGTGAACACTGAAGCTTTCTTT. Encoded protein: CASSLGGGVNTEAFF.

Only one count was recorded for this clone. The V and J genes are TRBV20-1 and TRBJ1-2; D gene unclear. The CDR3 is 14 amino acids. Germline V CDR1 and CDR2: DFQATT, SNEGSKA (reference sequence). Deletions cut 5 bases from V and 6 bases from J, with 19 bases between. Here the CDR3 DNA reads TGCAGTGCTCGTGCATTTGGCACAGATGATGGCTACACCTTC. Translating gives CSARAFGTDDGYTF.

The rearrangement uses TRBV7-6 and TRBJ1-4; D remains unclear. The germline V gene has CDR1 SGHVS and CDR2 FNYEAQ. CDR3 length: 17 residues. V dropped 5 bases and J dropped 9 bases, with 25 bases sitting between them. The CDR3 bases are TGTGCCAGCAGCCTACCGGGAACCTCCGATCGAAGACAAAAACTGTTTTTT. The encoded protein is CASSLPGTSDRRQKLFF.

The rearrangement links TRBV7-2 to TRBJ1-1; D gene ambiguous. This CDR3 has 13 amino acids. Germline assignment: CDR1 SGHTA and CDR2 FQGNSA. V was shortened by 5 bases and J by 3 bases, with 10 bases between the two germline ends. CDR3 sequence reads: CASSLTSYTEAFF. CDR3 nucleotides: TGTGCCAGCAGCCTCACGTCCTACACTGAAGCTTTCTTT. The full variable domain, with the rest looked up from reference TRBV7-2 and TRBJ1-1, is GAGVSQSPSNKVTEKGKDVELRCDPISGHTALYWYRQSLGQGLEFLIYFQGNSAPDKSGLPSDRFSAERTGGSVSTLTIQRTQQEDSAVYLCASSLTSYTEAFFGQGTRLTVV.

A few counts support this clone. The V call is TRBV5-5, the J call TRBJ2-2; maybe TRBD2 (6 bases). This CDR3 comprises 14 residues. Trimming stripped 0 bases from V and 5 bases from J, with 8 bases between. Germline assignment: CDR1 SGHKS and CDR2 YYEKEE (reference sequence). The chain's CDR3 is CASSLVAGTGELFF. CDR3 DNA: TGTGCCAGCAGCTTGGTCGCGGGAACCGGGGAGCTGTTTTTT.

The chain couples TRBV10-3 to TRBJ2-7; 10 bases map to TRBD1. With V trimmed by 7 bases and J by 3 bases, 6 bases remained unmatched. This CDR3 is built from 14 residues. Germline V gene data show CDR1 as ENHRY and CDR2 as SYGVKD. The CDR3 nucleotides read TGTGCCATCACCCAGGACAGGGGGGGCTACGAGCAGTACTTC. Its protein is CAITQDRGGYEQYF.

The chain is built from TRBV2 and TRBJ2-3; no definite D call. The germline V and J ends were trimmed by 10 bases and 4 bases, with 9 bases remaining between them. The CDR3 covers 11 residues. The germline CDR1 and CDR2 sequences are SNHLY and FYNNEI. CDR3 protein: CATKWADTQYF. As DNA, the CDR3 is TGTGCCACCAAGTGGGCAGATACGCAGTATTTT.

The chain combines TRBV19 with TRBJ2-1; 15 bases match TRBD2. Trimming cost V 4 bases and J 8 bases; bases outside gene matches: 9. This CDR3 is 17 amino acids long. Germline V gene data show CDR1 as LNHDA and CDR2 as SQIVND (reference sequence). The CDR3 region is CASSRRTSGGAWDEQFF. DNA for the CDR3: TGTGCCAGTAGTAGACGGACTAGCGGGGGGGCCTGGGATGAGCAGTTCTTC.

The V and J genes are TRBV3-1 (or the pseudogene TRBV3-2) and TRBJ2-3; D ambiguous. Trimming took 1 base from V and 2 from J, leaving 4 bases between them. Germline values: CDR1 LGHDT, CDR2 YNNKEL (reference sequence). The length of the CDR3 is 13 residues. The DNA of the CDR3 is TGTGCCAGCAGCCAAGGGGTCACAGATACGCAGTATTTT. Its translation is CASSQGVTDTQYF.

This clone occurred once. J is TRBJ1-2 and V is TRBV7-2; D perhaps matches TRBD1 (5 bases). Germline V gene sequence: CDR1 SGHTA, CDR2 FQGNSA. The V end was cut by 5 bases, the J end by 4 bases, with 14 bases between. This CDR3 comprises 14 residues. The CDR3: CASSHDGGTYGYTF. In DNA, the CDR3 is TGTGCCAGCAGCCACGACGGGGGGACCTATGGCTACACCTTC.

The chain is built from TRBV7-8 and TRBJ1-1, with D unclear. The germline V gene has CDR1 SGHVS and CDR2 FQNEAQ. The V and J ends lost 5 bases and 0 bases respectively, with 10 bases between them. CDR3 length equals 14 residues. Here the CDR3 reads CASSLTGMNTEAFF. The DNA of the CDR3 is TGTGCCAGCAGCCTTACGGGCATGAACACTGAAGCTTTCTTT.

The chain uses TRBV19 and TRBJ1-1; possibly TRBD1 for D (5 bases). V dropped 4 bases and J dropped 6 bases, with 18 bases sitting between them. The CDR3 is made up of 15 amino acids. Germline assignment: CDR1 LNHDA and CDR2 SQIVND (reference sequence). The CDR3 here is CASSTSHRGGAEAFF. The CDR3 DNA reads TGTGCCAGTAGTACATCTCACCGAGGAGGGGCTGAAGCTTTCTTT.

The chain carries TRBV3-1 (or the pseudogene TRBV3-2) and TRBJ1-5, with 10 bases lining up with TRBD1. The length of the CDR3 is 16 residues. Germline loops: CDR1 LGHDT, CDR2 YNNKEL (reference sequence). V shed 4 bases, J shed 4 bases, and the junction held 7 bases outside the gene matches. The CDR3 DNA sequence: TGTGCCAGCAGCCCCGGGACAGGGGATATGAATCAGCCCCAGCATTTT. This codes for CASSPGTGDMNQPQHF.

V is TRBV9 and J is TRBJ1-3; D is unclear. In germline, CDR1 is SGDLS, CDR2 YYNGEE. This CDR3 comprises 17 residues. V was clipped by 4 bases and J by 3 bases, with 20 bases between them. CDR3 coding DNA: TGTGCCAGCAGCCCGGCGGGCGGAGCCATAAATGGAAACACCATATATTTT. This translates into CASSPAGGAINGNTIYF. Based on the CDR3 plus reference TRBV9 and TRBJ1-3, the full variable domain is DSGVTQTPKHLITATGQRVTLRCSPRSGDLSVYWYQQSLDQGLQFLIQYYNGEERAKGNILERFSAQQFPDLHSELNLSSLELGDSALYFCASSPAGGAINGNTIYFGEGSWLTVV.

DNA of the CDR3: TGTGCCAGCAACCACGACAGATGGGGCTACACCTTC. Translated, it gives CASNHDRWGYTF. V and J are TRBV6-5 and TRBJ1-2; D is possibly TRBD1 (5 bases). The CDR3 consists of 12 residues. V shed 7 bases and J shed 8 bases, with 14 bases lying between them. From germline, CDR1 is MNHEY and CDR2 SVGAGI.

The rearrangement joins TRBV14 to TRBJ1-2; D unresolved. V was clipped by 2 bases and J by 3 bases, with 16 bases between them. Germline V gene lookup returns CDR1 SGHDN and CDR2 FVKESK. The CDR3 contains 16 residues. The CDR3 spells CASSQTVGRMDYGYTF. CDR3 in DNA: TGTGCCAGCAGCCAAACGGTAGGGAGGATGGACTATGGCTACACCTTC. Looking up the rest from reference TRBV14 and TRBJ1-2 gives the full variable domain: EAGVTQFPSHSVIEKGQTVTLRCDPISGHDNLYWYRRVMGKEIKFLLHFVKESKQDESGMPNNRFLAERTGGTYSTLKVQPAELEDSGVYFCASSQTVGRMDYGYTFGSGTRLTVV.

The V and J genes are TRBV30 and TRBJ1-6; TRBD1 agrees at 7 bases. CDR3 length equals 14 residues. Per germline, CDR1 GTSNPN and CDR2 SVGIG (reference sequence). The ends lost 1 base at V and 7 bases at J; junction bases unmatched: 4. The CDR3 nucleotides are TGTGCCTGGAGTGGACAGGGACAAAATTCACCCCTCCACTTT. Translated: CAWSGQGQNSPLHF.

This chain uses TRBV7-2 with TRBJ1-5; D gene uncertain. The CDR3 sequence is 14 residues long. The V end was cut by 3 bases, the J end by 6 bases, with 12 bases between. CDR1 and CDR2 from the germline V gene are SGHTA and FQGNSA. The CDR3 is CASSFPGQIQPQHF. As DNA, the CDR3 is TGTGCCAGCAGCTTTCCTGGGCAGATTCAGCCCCAGCATTTT.

V is TRBV7-3 and J is TRBJ2-7; D call uncertain. CDR3 length equals 13 residues. Trimming took off 0 bases at V and 3 bases at J, with 6 bases between the two ends. Germline V gene data show CDR1 as SGHTA and CDR2 as FQGTGA. CDR3 residues: CASSLTGYYEQYF. CDR3 in DNA: TGTGCCAGCAGCTTAACAGGGTACTACGAGCAGTACTTC.

This clone has a handful of counts. J is TRBJ1-2 and V is TRBV2; D is undetermined. Trimming pared 3 bases from V and 4 bases from J, leaving 24 bases between. In germline, CDR1 is SNHLY, CDR2 FYNNEI. The CDR3 is 18 residues long. CDR3 region: CASSEGFIVGYTPYGYTF. CDR3 in DNA: TGTGCCAGCAGTGAGGGGTTCATAGTCGGATATACGCCCTATGGCTACACCTTC.